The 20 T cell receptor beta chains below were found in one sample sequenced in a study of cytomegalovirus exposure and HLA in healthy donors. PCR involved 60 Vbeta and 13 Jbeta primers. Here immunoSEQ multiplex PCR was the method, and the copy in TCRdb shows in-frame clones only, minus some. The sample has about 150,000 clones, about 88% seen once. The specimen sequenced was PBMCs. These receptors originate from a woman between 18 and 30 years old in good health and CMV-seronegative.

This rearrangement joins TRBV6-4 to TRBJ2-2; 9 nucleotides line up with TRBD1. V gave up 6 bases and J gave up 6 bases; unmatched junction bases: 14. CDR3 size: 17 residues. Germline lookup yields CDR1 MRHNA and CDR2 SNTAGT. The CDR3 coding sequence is TGTGCCAGCAGCAAAACACCGGGACAGGGTTTGTCCGGGGAGCTGTTTTTT. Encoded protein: CASSKTPGQGLSGELFF.

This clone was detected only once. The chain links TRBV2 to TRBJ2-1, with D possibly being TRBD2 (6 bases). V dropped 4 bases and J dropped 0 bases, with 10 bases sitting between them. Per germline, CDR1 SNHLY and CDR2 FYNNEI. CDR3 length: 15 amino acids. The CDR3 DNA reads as TGTGCCAGCAGTGTACGGGAGCCCTCCTACAATGAGCAGTTCTTC. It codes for CASSVREPSYNEQFF.

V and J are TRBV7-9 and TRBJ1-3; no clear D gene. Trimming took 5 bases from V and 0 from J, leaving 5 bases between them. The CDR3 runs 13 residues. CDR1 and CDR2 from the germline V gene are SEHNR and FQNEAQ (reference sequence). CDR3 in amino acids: CASSRDSGNTIYF. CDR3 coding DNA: TGTGCCAGCAGCCGGGACTCTGGAAACACCATATATTTT.

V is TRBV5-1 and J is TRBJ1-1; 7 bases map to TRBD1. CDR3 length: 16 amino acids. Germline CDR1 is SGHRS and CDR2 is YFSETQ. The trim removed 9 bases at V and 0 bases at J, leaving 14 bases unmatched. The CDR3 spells CATSRGRANMNTEAFF. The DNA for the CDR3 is TGCGCCACCTCGAGGGGGCGGGCCAACATGAACACTGAAGCTTTCTTT.

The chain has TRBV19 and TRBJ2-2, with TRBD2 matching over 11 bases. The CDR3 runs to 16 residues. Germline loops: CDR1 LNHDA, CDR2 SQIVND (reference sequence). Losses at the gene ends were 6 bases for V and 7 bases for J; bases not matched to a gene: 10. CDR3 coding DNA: TGTGCCAGTAGAATGATAGCGGGGGGGCAGGACGGGGAGCTGTTTTTT. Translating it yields CASRMIAGGQDGELFF.

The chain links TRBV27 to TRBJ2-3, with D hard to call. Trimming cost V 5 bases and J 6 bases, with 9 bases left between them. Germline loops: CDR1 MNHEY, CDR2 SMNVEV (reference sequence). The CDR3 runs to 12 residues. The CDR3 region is CASSALRDTQYF. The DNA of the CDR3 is TGTGCCAGCAGTGCCCTCAGGGATACGCAGTATTTT.

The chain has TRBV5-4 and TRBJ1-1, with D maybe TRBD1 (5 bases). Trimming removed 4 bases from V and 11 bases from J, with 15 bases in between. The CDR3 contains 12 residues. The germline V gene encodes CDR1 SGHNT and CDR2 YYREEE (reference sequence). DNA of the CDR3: TGTGCCAGCAGCCTGAACAGGCGCCGTGCTTTCTTT. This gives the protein CASSLNRRRAFF.

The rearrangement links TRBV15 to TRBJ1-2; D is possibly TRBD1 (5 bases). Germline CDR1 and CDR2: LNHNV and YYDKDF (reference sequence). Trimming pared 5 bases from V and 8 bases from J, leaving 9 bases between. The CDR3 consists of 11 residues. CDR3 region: CATSYAGGYTF. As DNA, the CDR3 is TGTGCCACCAGCTATGCAGGGGGCTACACCTTC. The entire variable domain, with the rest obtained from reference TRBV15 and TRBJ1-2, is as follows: DAMVIQNPRYQVTQFGKPVTLSCSQTLNHNVMYWYQQKSSQAPKLLFHYYDKDFNNEADTPDNFQSRRPNTSFCFLDIRSPGLGDTAMYLCATSYAGGYTFGSGTRLTVV.

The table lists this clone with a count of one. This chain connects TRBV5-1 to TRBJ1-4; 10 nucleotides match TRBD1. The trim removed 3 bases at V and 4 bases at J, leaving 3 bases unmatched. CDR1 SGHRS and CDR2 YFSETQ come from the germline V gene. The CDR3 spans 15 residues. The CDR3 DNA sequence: TGCGCCAGCAGCTGGGGGACAGGGGATAATGAAAAACTGTTTTTT. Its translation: CASSWGTGDNEKLFF. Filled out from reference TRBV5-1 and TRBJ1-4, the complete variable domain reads KAGVTQTPRYLIKTRGQQVTLSCSPISGHRSVSWYQQTPGQGLQFLFEYFSETQRNKGNFPGRFSGRQFSNSRSEMNVSTLELGDSALYLCASSWGTGDNEKLFFGSGTQLSVL.

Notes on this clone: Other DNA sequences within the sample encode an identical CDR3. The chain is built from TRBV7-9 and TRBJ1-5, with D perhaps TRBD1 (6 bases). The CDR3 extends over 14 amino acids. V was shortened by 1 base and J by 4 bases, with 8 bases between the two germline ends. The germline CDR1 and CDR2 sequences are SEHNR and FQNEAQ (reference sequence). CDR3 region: CASSLGQGNQPQHF. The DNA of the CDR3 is TGTGCCAGCAGCTTAGGGCAGGGGAATCAGCCCCAGCATTTT.

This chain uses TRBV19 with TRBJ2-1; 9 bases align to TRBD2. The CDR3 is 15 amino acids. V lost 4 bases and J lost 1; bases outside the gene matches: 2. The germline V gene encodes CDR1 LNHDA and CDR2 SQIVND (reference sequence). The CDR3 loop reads CASSSGRASYNEQFF. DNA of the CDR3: TGTGCCAGTAGTAGCGGGAGGGCGTCCTACAATGAGCAGTTCTTC.

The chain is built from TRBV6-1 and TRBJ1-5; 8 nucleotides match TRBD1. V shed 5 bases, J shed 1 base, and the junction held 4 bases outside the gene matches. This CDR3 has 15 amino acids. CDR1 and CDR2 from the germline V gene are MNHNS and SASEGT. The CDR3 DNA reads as TGTGCCAGCAGTCAGGGGGCGCGCAGCAATCAGCCCCAGCATTTT. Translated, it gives CASSQGARSNQPQHF.

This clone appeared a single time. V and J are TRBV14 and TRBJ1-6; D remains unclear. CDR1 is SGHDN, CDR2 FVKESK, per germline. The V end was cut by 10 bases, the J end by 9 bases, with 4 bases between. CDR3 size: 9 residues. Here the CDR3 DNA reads TGTGCCAAGAGTTCACCCCTCCACTTT. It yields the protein CAKSSPLHF.

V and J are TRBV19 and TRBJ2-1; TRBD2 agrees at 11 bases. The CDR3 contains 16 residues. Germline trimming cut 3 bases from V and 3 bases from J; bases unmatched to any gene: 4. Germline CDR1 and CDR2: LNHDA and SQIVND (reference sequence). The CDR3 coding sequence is TGTGCCAGTAGTATCTTGACTAGCGGGAACTACAATGAGCAGTTCTTC. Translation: CASSILTSGNYNEQFF.

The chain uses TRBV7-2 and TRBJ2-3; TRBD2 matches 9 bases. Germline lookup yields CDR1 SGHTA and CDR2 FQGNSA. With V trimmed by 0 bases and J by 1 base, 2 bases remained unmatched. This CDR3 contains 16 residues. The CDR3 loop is CASSLASGGRTDTQYF. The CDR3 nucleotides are TGTGCCAGCAGCTTAGCTAGCGGGGGCCGCACAGATACGCAGTATTTT.

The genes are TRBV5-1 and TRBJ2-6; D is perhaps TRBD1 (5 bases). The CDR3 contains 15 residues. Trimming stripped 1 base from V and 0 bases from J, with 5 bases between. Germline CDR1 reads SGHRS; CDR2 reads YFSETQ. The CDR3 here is CASSLQGSGANVLTF. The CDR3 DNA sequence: TGCGCCAGCAGCTTGCAGGGCTCTGGGGCCAACGTCCTGACTTTC. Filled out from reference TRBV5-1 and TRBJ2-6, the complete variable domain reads KAGVTQTPRYLIKTRGQQVTLSCSPISGHRSVSWYQQTPGQGLQFLFEYFSETQRNKGNFPGRFSGRQFSNSRSEMNVSTLELGDSALYLCASSLQGSGANVLTFGAGSRLTVL.

The CDR3 protein is CASSFAGTYEQYF. DNA for the CDR3: TGTGCCAGCAGTTTCGCAGGCACCTACGAGCAGTACTTC. This chain connects TRBV27 to TRBJ2-7; D not certain. This CDR3 comprises 13 residues. V gave up 3 bases and J gave up 2 bases, with 8 bases separating them. Per germline, CDR1 MNHEY and CDR2 SMNVEV (reference sequence).

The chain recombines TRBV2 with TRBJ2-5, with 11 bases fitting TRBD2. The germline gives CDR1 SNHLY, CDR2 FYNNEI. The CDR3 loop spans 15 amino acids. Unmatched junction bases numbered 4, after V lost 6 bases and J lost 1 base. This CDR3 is CASRELAGAQETQYF. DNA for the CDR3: TGTGCCAGCAGAGAACTAGCGGGGGCCCAAGAGACCCAGTACTTC.

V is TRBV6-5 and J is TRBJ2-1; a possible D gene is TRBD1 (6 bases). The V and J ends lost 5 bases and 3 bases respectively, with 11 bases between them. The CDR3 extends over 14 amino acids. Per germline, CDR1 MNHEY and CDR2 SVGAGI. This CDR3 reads CASSRTVDYNEQFF. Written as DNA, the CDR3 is TGTGCCAGCAGTAGGACAGTTGACTACAATGAGCAGTTCTTC.

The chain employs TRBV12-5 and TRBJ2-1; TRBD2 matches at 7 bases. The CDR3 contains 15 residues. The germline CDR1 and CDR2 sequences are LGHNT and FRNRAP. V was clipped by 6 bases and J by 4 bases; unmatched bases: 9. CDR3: CASGPLGGGYNEQFF. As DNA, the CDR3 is TGTGCTAGTGGCCCCCTTGGCGGGGGTTACAATGAGCAGTTCTTC. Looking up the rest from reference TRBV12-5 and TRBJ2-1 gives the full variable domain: DARVTQTPRHKVTEMGQEVTMRCQPILGHNTVFWYRQTMMQGLELLAYFRNRAPLDDSGMPKDRFSAEMPDATLATLKIQPSEPRDSAVYFCASGPLGGGYNEQFFGPGTRLTVL.